One and the same sample provided the 21 T cell receptor beta chains below, sequenced in a study of CD8+ T cells in alopecia areata. TCR sequencing used cDNA made by reverse transcription of extracted RNA. Produced via immunoSEQ multiplex PCR; TCRdb's table is partial and in-frame only. The data hold 140,000 or so clones, with approximately 65% observed a single time. The sample taken for sequencing was CD8+ T cells sorted from blood. These receptors came from a human donor in good health.

The chain has TRBV5-1 and TRBJ2-3, with 7 bases identical to TRBD2. Trimming at V came to 4 bases and at J to 6 bases, leaving 8 bases not matched to a gene. Germline assignment: CDR1 SGHRS and CDR2 YFSETQ. This CDR3 is built from 14 residues. DNA of the CDR3: TGCGCCAGCAGCCCATTGTTTAGCGGGGATACGCAGTATTTT. Its protein product is CASSPLFSGDTQYF.

J is TRBJ2-5 and V is TRBV25-1; TRBD2 matches at 9 bases. CDR1 MGHDK and CDR2 SYGVNS come from the germline V gene. Trimming took 7 bases from V and 4 from J; bases not matched to a gene: 10. The CDR3 covers 15 residues. The CDR3 DNA follows: TGTGCCAGCACCTCTAGCGGGATCAGCATAGAGACCCAGTACTTC. Translated, it gives CASTSSGISIETQYF. Full variable domain (outside the CDR3, taken from reference TRBV25-1 and TRBJ2-5): EADIYQTPRYLVIGTGKKITLECSQTMGHDKMYWYQQDPGMELHLIHYSYGVNSTEKGDLSSESTVSRIRTEHFPLTLESARPSHTSQYLCASTSSGISIETQYFGPGTRLLVL.

In its sample, this clone was seen once. The chain employs TRBV11-2 and TRBJ2-5, with D maybe TRBD2 (6 bases). The ends were cut back, 4 bases at V and 2 bases at J, with 14 bases in the middle. This CDR3 is built from 15 residues. CDR1 SGHAT and CDR2 FQNNGV come from the germline V gene. The CDR3 bases are TGTGCCAGCAGCTGGGCGGGACGCCCGCAAGAGACCCAGTACTTC. Translation gives CASSWAGRPQETQYF.

This clone is a singleton in its sample. In the same sample, other DNA sequences code for this CDR3. The gene calls are TRBV5-6 and TRBJ2-7; 7 bases match TRBD1. V lost 4 bases to trimming and J lost 1 base; unmatched junction nucleotides: 5. Germline CDR1 reads SGHDT; CDR2 reads YYEEEE. The CDR3 runs to 14 residues. The CDR3 protein is CASSLGTASYEQYF. The CDR3 nucleotides are TGTGCCAGCAGCCTCGGGACAGCATCCTACGAGCAGTACTTC.

This clone was seen a few times. The rearrangement links TRBV29-1 to TRBJ1-1; TRBD1 matches 9 bases. The CDR3 is 16 residues long. Trimming cost V 4 bases and J 1 base; bases outside gene matches: 10. Germline loops: CDR1 SQVTM, CDR2 ANQGSEA. DNA for the CDR3: TGCAGCGTTGGGGGGGGACAGGGAGTCCCGAACACTGAAGCTTTCTTT. Protein product: CSVGGGQGVPNTEAFF.

This clone was detected a few times. The chain has TRBV19 and TRBJ2-1, with 16 nucleotides matching TRBD2. From germline, CDR1 is LNHDA and CDR2 SQIVND (reference sequence). V was pared by 4 bases and J by 10 bases, with 4 bases of the junction left unmatched. CDR3 size: 15 residues. In DNA form, the CDR3 reads TGTGCCAGTAGTAGGGGACTAGCGGGAGGGTCGGAGCAGTTCTTC. This codes for CASSRGLAGGSEQFF.

This chain connects TRBV27 to TRBJ1-1; D uncertain. Between the trimmed V and J ends, which lost 7 bases and 3 bases, there was a span of 9 bases. This CDR3 spans 12 amino acids. Germline V gene sequence: CDR1 MNHEY, CDR2 SMNVEV (reference sequence). In DNA, the CDR3 is TGTGCCAGCATCGGTTGGGACACTGAAGCTTTCTTT. Translating gives CASIGWDTEAFF.

The genes are TRBV29-1 and TRBJ2-2; 7 bases are shared with TRBD1. Germline V gene lookup returns CDR1 SQVTM and CDR2 ANQGSEA. The CDR3 totals 15 residues. Germline trimming cut 5 bases from V and 3 bases from J; bases unmatched to any gene: 9. This CDR3 reads CSVQRQGRDTGELFF. The CDR3 DNA is TGCAGCGTTCAAAGACAGGGAAGAGACACCGGGGAGCTGTTTTTT.

V and J are TRBV30 and TRBJ2-2; TRBD2 agrees at 7 bases. Germline V gene sequence: CDR1 GTSNPN, CDR2 SVGIG (reference sequence). The CDR3 is 14 residues long. V lost 4 bases and J lost 4; bases outside the gene matches: 6. The CDR3 nucleotides are TGTGCCTGGATGGCGGGAGTAATCACCGGGGAGCTGTTTTTT. Translating it yields CAWMAGVITGELFF.

This clone was seen a few times. The J gene is TRBJ2-7, the V gene TRBV7-8; D ambiguous. Trimming cost V 2 bases and J 3 bases, with 5 bases left between them. From germline, CDR1 is SGHVS and CDR2 FQNEAQ. CDR3 length: 12 residues. The chain's CDR3 is CASSLNLYEQYF. CDR3 sequence (DNA): TGTGCCAGCAGCTTAAATCTCTACGAGCAGTACTTC.

The chain links TRBV5-4 to TRBJ1-1; tentatively, D is TRBD1 (6 bases). Trimming cost V 4 bases and J 7 bases, with 17 bases left between them. CDR1 is SGHNT, CDR2 YYREEE, per germline (reference sequence). This CDR3 comprises 14 residues. Here the CDR3 reads CASSAMGARGEAFF. The CDR3 DNA sequence: TGTGCCAGCAGCGCGATGGGGGCCCGGGGTGAAGCTTTCTTT.

This clone was found once. V gene TRBV5-1 combines with J gene TRBJ1-1, with D hard to call. Between the trimmed V and J ends, which lost 6 bases and 1 base, there was a span of 13 bases. The CDR3 consists of 14 residues. Germline V gene data show CDR1 as SGHRS and CDR2 as YFSETQ. CDR3 residues: CASTEAGGNTEAFF. In nucleotides, the CDR3 is TGCGCCAGCACCGAAGCCGGTGGGAACACTGAAGCTTTCTTT.

This clone was observed a handful of times. The chain carries TRBV4-2 and TRBJ1-1; no clear D gene. Per germline, CDR1 LGHNA and CDR2 YNFKEQ. V lost 1 base and J lost 3, with 18 bases in between. CDR3 length equals 17 residues. CDR3 sequence: CASSQGVGSKGYTEAFF. The DNA for the CDR3 is TGTGCCAGCAGCCAAGGAGTTGGGAGCAAAGGGTACACTGAAGCTTTCTTT.

This clone was detected a few times. The chain joins TRBV29-1 to TRBJ2-1, with D perhaps TRBD1 or TRBD2 (6 bases each). The CDR3 consists of 13 residues. The V end lost 2 bases, the J end lost 9 bases, and 14 bases lay between the germline ends. Germline CDR1 reads SQVTM; CDR2 reads ANQGSEA. The CDR3 loop reads CSVENFGGGEQFF. CDR3 nucleotide sequence: TGCAGCGTTGAAAATTTCGGGGGCGGTGAGCAGTTCTTC.

This clone was detected only a few times. CDR3 nucleotide sequence: TGCAGCGTCGAGGGACTAGCGGGGACCAATGAGCAGTTCTTC. It specifies CSVEGLAGTNEQFF. The rearrangement joins TRBV29-1 to TRBJ2-1; 13 nucleotides agree with TRBD2. J lost 6 bases, V lost 6 bases, and 5 bases had no gene match. Germline values: CDR1 SQVTM, CDR2 ANQGSEA. The CDR3 consists of 14 residues.

In its sample, this clone was seen once. The chain uses TRBV30 and TRBJ1-1, with 8 bases aligning to TRBD1. Germline V gives CDR1 GTSNPN, CDR2 SVGIG (reference sequence). CDR3 size: 16 residues. V shed 1 base and J 0 bases; nucleotides not matched to a gene: 7. The CDR3 nucleotides read TGTGCCTGGAGTGACTGGACGGGACAGGTGAACACTGAAGCTTTCTTT. Protein sequence: CAWSDWTGQVNTEAFF. The full variable domain, with the rest looked up from reference TRBV30 and TRBJ1-1, is SQTIHQWPATLVQPVGSPLSLECTVEGTSNPNLYWYRQAAGRGLQLLFYSVGIGQISSEVPQNLSASRPQDRQFILSSKKLLLSDSGFYLCAWSDWTGQVNTEAFFGQGTRLTVV.

V usage is TRBV7-9 and J usage is TRBJ1-1; D not resolved. This CDR3 comprises 11 residues. CDR1 and CDR2 from the germline V gene are SEHNR and FQNEAQ (reference sequence). Trimming pared 5 bases from V and 10 bases from J, leaving 11 bases between. Here the CDR3 reads CASSTTEGAFF. The CDR3 region has the DNA TGTGCCAGCAGCACCACTGAGGGAGCTTTCTTT. Looking up the rest from reference TRBV7-9 and TRBJ1-1 gives the full variable domain: DTGVSQNPRHKITKRGQNVTFRCDPISEHNRLYWYRQTLGQGPEFLTYFQNEAQLEKSRLLSDRFSAERPKGSFSTLEIQRTEQGDSAMYLCASSTTEGAFFGQGTRLTVV.

The chain carries TRBV19 and TRBJ1-1, with D possibly matching TRBD1 (6 bases). The length of the CDR3 is 14 residues. V lost 4 bases, J lost 4 bases, and 13 bases lay in between. Germline V gene lookup returns CDR1 LNHDA and CDR2 SQIVND (reference sequence). In DNA form, the CDR3 reads TGTGCCAGTAGTACCAGGGGAGGAAGCACTGAAGCTTTCTTT. It encodes CASSTRGGSTEAFF.

The chain is built from TRBV9 and TRBJ2-1; 7 nucleotides align to TRBD2. The J segment lost 9 bases and the V segment lost 3 bases, leaving 9 bases of the junction unmatched. The CDR3 extends over 14 amino acids. CDR1 is SGDLS, CDR2 YYNGEE, per germline. CDR3 loop: CASSDGTKPLEQFF. In DNA, the CDR3 is TGTGCCAGCAGCGACGGGACTAAACCACTTGAGCAGTTCTTC.

The chain has TRBV29-1 and TRBJ2-1, with 14 positions matching TRBD2. The length of the CDR3 is 20 residues. The J segment lost 13 bases and the V segment lost 5 bases, leaving 28 bases of the junction unmatched. Germline-derived CDR1 and CDR2 are SQVTM and ANQGSEA. This CDR3 reads CSVKAGGGDRMGLAGVSQFF. DNA of the CDR3: TGCAGCGTTAAAGCTGGAGGGGGAGACCGGATGGGACTAGCGGGAGTTTCCCAGTTCTTC.

The genes are TRBV4-1 and TRBJ2-1; TRBD2 aligns across 10 bases. The germline V gene encodes CDR1 MGHRA and CDR2 YSYEKL. The CDR3 runs to 15 residues. J gave up 7 bases and V 4 bases, and 7 bases lay outside the gene matches. As DNA, the CDR3 is TGCGCCAGCAGCCCGGCTAGCGGGAGTCATAATGAGCAGTTCTTC. Amino acids: CASSPASGSHNEQFF.